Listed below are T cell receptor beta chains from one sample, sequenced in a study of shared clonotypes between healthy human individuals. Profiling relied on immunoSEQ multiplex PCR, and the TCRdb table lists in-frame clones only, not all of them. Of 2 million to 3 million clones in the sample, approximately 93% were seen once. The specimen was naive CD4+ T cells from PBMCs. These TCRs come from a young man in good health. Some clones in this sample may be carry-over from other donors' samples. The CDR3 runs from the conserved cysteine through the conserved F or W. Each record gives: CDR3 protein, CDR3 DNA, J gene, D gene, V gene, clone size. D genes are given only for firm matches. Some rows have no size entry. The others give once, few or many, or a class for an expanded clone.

CASSKAGIQTQYF	TGTGCCAGCAGTAAAGCGGGGATTCAGACCCAGTACTTC	TRBJ2-5	TRBD2	TRBV27	NA
CASSFWVNEAFF	TGTGCCAGCAGCTTTTGGGTGAATGAAGCTTTCTTT	TRBJ1-1	NA	TRBV5-8	NA
CASSRRERGGTIYF	TGTGCCAGCAGTCGCCGGGAACGCGGCGGCACCATATATTTT	TRBJ1-3	NA	TRBV6-5	NA
CASRIQGLNEKLFF	TGTGCCAGCAGGATTCAGGGACTCAATGAAAAACTGTTTTTT	TRBJ1-4	NA	TRBV28	NA
CATSREPTSWNSEQYF	TGTGCCACCAGCAGAGAACCGACTAGCTGGAATAGCGAGCAGTACTTC	TRBJ2-7	TRBD2	TRBV15	NA
CASNAEGEQYF	TGTGCCAGTAACGCCGAGGGCGAGCAGTACTTC	TRBJ2-7	NA	TRBV19	NA
CASRDSRKETQYF	TGTGCCAGCAGGGACTCACGGAAAGAGACCCAGTACTTC	TRBJ2-5	NA	TRBV21-1	NA
CASSEGQGRYGYTF	TGTGCCAGCAGTGAGGGACAGGGAAGATATGGCTACACCTTC	TRBJ1-2	TRBD1	TRBV25-1	NA
CASSEPTDRSSLKGYEQYF	TGTGCCAGCAGCGAGCCCACGGACAGGAGTTCCCTCAAGGGGTACGAGCAGTACTTC	TRBJ2-7	TRBD1	TRBV2	NA
CASSPMTGLEGEQYF	TGTGCCAGCTCACCCATGACCGGGCTCGAGGGCGAGCAGTACTTC	TRBJ2-7	NA	TRBV18	NA
CASSDPVSTDTQYF	TGCGCCAGCAGCGACCCGGTGAGCACAGATACGCAGTATTTT	TRBJ2-3	NA	TRBV5-1	NA
CASSSLAGVNTGELFF	TGTGCCAGCAGCTCCTTAGCGGGAGTAAACACCGGGGAGCTGTTTTTT	TRBJ2-2	TRBD2	TRBV7-9	few
CASSYDGHLGGGYTF	TGTGCCAGCAGTTACGACGGACACTTGGGAGGTGGCTACACCTTC	TRBJ1-2	NA	TRBV6-5	NA
CASREVTRRGWGTEAFF	TGTGCCAGCAGAGAAGTGACACGCCGAGGGTGGGGCACTGAAGCTTTCTTT	TRBJ1-1	NA	TRBV2	NA
CASRTGGKEKLFF	TGTGCCAGCAGGACAGGGGGGAAAGAAAAACTGTTTTTT	TRBJ1-4	TRBD1	TRBV28	NA
CASSSQVGEQYF	TGTGCCAGCAGTTCACAGGTCGGCGAGCAGTACTTC	TRBJ2-7	NA	TRBV6-9	NA
CASSSGEGNTIYF	TGTGCCAGCAGCTCAGGGGAGGGAAACACCATATATTTT	TRBJ1-3	NA	TRBV7-9	NA